The clone carrying this TCR beta chain was counted between two and nine times. Its target is unknown. Samples had at least 7 million PBMCs isolated from them. A second PCR, run for about 7 to 12 cycles, used a sample-barcoded 5' primer plus a J-beta primer mix. TCRdb re-derived calls from the 5' RACE reads in MiXCR, one entry per CDR3 protein. This table has some 1,800,000 distinct CDR3 sequences, 39% appearing once. V dropped 4 bases and J dropped 5; count of bases not matched to a gene: 11. The CDR3 contains 15 residues. The V gene's germline CDR1 is SGHRS and CDR2 YFSETQ. The sample belongs to a study of blood T cells in healthy people across ages. The overall study: Capture via template switching afforded approximately one barcoded beta molecule per two T cells. Broader study findings: Estimates drawn from one million T cells were deemed to understate diversity.

The chain recombines TRBV5-1 with TRBJ1-1; the match to TRBD1 covers 7 bases. The sequencing input was blood. This clonotype was sampled from a human donor in good health. CDR3 sequence (DNA): TGCGCCAGCAGCCCTCGGACAGGCTCGGTGACTGAAGCTTTCTTT. It codes for CASSPRTGSVTEAFF.